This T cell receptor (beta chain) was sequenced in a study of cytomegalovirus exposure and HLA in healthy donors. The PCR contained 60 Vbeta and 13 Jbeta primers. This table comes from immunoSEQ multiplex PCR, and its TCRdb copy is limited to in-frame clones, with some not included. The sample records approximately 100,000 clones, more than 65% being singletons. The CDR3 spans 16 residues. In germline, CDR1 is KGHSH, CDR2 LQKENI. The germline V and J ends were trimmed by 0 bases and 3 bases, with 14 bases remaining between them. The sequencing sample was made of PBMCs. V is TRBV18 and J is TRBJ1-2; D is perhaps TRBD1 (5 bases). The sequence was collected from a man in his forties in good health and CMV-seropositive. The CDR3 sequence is CASSPPVAGGDYGYTF. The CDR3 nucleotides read TGTGCCAGCTCACCACCCGTTGCGGGGGGGGACTATGGCTACACCTTC.